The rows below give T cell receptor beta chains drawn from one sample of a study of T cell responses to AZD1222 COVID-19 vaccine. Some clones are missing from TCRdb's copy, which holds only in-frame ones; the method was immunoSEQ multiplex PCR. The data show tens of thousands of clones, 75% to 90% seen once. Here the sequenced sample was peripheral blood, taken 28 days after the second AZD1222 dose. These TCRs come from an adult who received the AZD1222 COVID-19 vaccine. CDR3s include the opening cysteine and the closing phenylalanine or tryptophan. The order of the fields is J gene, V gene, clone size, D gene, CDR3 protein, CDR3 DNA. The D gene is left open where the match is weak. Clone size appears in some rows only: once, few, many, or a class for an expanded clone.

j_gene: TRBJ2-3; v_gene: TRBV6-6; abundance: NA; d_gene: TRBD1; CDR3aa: CAGAQQGKDTQYF; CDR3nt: TGTGCCGGCGCACAACAGGGGAAAGATACGCAGTATTTT
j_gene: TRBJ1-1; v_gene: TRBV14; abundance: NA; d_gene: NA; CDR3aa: CASSQVGLNTEAFF; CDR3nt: TGTGCCAGCAGCCAAGTCGGATTGAACACTGAAGCTTTCTTT
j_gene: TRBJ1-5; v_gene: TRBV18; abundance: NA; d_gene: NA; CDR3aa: CASYPTGPQHF; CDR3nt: TGTGCCAGCTACCCGACAGGGCCCCAGCATTTT
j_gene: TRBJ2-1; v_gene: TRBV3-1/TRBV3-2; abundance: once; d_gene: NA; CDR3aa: CASSDGTNEQFF; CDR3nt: TGTGCCAGCAGCGACGGGACTAATGAGCAGTTCTTC
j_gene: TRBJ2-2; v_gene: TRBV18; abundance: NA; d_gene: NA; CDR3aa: CASSPLGKNTGELFF; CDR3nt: TGTGCCAGCTCACCGTTAGGGAAGAACACCGGGGAGCTGTTTTTT
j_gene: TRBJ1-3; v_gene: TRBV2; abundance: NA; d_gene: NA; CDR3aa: CASSRDTIPGNTIYF; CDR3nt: TGTGCCAGCAGCCGGGACACTATACCTGGAAACACCATATATTTT
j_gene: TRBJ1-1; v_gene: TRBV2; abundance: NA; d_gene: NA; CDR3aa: CASSETGRRVDTEAFF; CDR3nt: TGTGCCAGCAGTGAAACAGGGAGAAGGGTAGACACTGAAGCTTTCTTT
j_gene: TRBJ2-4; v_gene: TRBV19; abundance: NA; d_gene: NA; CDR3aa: CASSSQGGGWTKNIQYF; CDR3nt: TGTGCCAGTAGTTCTCAGGGAGGGGGCTGGACCAAAAACATTCAGTACTTC
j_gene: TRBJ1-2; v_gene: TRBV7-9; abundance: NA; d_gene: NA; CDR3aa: CASGTGLFYGYTF; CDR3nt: TGTGCCAGCGGTACAGGGCTATTCTATGGCTACACCTTC
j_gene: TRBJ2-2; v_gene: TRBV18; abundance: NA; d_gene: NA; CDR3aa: CASSPAKGMNTGELFF; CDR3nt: TGTGCCAGCTCACCAGCCAAGGGGATGAACACCGGGGAGCTGTTTTTT
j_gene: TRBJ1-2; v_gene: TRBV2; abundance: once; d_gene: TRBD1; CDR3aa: CASSEEGASYGYTF; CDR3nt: TGTGCCAGCAGTGAAGAGGGGGCGAGCTATGGCTACACCTTC
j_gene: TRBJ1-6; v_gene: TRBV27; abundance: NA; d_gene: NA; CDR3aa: CASSFRGSSPLHF; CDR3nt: TGTGCCAGCAGCTTCAGGGGTTCTTCACCCCTCCACTTT
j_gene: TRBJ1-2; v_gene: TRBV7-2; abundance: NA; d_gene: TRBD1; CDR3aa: CASSLAGTGRGGNYGYTF; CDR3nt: TGTGCCAGCAGCTTGGCGGGGACAGGGAGAGGGGGTAACTATGGCTACACCTTC
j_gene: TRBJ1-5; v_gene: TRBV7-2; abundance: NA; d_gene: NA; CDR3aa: CASTRDKEPQHF; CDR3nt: TGTGCCAGCACCCGAGATAAGGAGCCCCAGCATTTT
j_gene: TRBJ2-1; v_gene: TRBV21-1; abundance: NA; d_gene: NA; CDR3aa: CASSNSGRAIEQFF; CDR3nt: TGTGCCAGCAGCAATAGCGGGAGGGCCATAGAGCAGTTCTTC
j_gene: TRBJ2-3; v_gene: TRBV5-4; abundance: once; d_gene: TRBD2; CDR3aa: CASSLGGSDTQYF; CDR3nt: TGTGCCAGCAGCCTGGGGGGGTCAGATACGCAGTATTTT
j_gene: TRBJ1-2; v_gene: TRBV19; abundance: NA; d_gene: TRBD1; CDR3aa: CASSATGTGRNYGYTF; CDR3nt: TGTGCCAGTAGCGCTACCGGGACAGGGAGGAACTATGGCTACACCTTC
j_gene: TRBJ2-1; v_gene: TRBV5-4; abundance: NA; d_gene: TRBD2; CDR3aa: CASSPRLAATYNEQFF; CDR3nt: TGTGCCAGCAGCCCTCGACTAGCGGCCACCTACAATGAGCAGTTCTTC
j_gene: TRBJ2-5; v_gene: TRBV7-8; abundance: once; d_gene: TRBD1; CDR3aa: CASSMRTGGRETQYF; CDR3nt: TGTGCCAGCAGCATGCGGACAGGGGGTAGGGAGACCCAGTACTTC
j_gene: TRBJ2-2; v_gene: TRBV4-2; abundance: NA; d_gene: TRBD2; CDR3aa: CASSRPGLAGGLDTGELFF; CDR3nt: TGTGCCAGCAGCCGACCGGGACTAGCGGGAGGTTTGGACACCGGGGAGCTGTTTTTT
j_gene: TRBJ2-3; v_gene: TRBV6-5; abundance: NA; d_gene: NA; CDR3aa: CASSYSWGLRGDTQYF; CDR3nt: TGTGCCAGCAGTTACTCGTGGGGACTCCGCGGGGATACGCAGTATTTT
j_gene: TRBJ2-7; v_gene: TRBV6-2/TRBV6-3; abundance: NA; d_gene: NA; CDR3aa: CASSYEARSYEQYF; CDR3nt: TGTGCCAGCAGTTACGAGGCCAGGTCCTACGAGCAGTACTTC
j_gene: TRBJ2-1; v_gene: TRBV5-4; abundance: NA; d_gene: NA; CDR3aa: CASSLRVGGGTYNEQFF; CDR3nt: TGTGCCAGCAGCCTAAGGGTGGGCGGGGGCACCTACAATGAGCAGTTCTTC
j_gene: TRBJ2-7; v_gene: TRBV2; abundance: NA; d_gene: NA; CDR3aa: CASSEGVSYEQYF; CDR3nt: TGTGCCAGCAGTGAAGGCGTTTCCTACGAGCAGTACTTC
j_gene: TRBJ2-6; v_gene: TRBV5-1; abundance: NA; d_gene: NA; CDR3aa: CASSRSGGKSAGANVLTF; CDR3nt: TGCGCCAGTTCTCGGTCCGGGGGCAAGTCGGCTGGGGCCAACGTCCTGACTTTC
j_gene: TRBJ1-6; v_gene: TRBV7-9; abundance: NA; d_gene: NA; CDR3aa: CASSPANSPLHF; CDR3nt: TGTGCCAGCAGCCCGGCGAATTCACCCCTCCACTTT
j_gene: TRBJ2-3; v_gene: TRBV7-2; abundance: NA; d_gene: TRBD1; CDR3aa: CASSLGPRTGRRTDTQYF; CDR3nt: TGTGCCAGCAGCTTAGGACCTCGGACAGGGAGGAGGACAGATACGCAGTATTTT
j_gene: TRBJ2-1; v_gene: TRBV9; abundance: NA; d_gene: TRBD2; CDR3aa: CASSVGAGVWNEQFF; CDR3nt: TGTGCCAGCAGCGTAGGGGCGGGAGTATGGAATGAGCAGTTCTTC
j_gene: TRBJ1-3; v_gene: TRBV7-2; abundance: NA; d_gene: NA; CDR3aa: CASRPRIGSGNTIYF; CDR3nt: TGTGCCAGCAGACCTCGTATAGGCTCTGGAAACACCATATATTTT
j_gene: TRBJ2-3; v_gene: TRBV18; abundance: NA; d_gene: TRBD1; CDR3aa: CASSPRQGGTDTQYF; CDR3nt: TGTGCCAGCTCACCAAGACAGGGGGGCACAGATACGCAGTATTTT
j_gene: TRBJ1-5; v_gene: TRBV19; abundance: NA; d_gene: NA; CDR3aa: CASSSPDVWGQPQHF; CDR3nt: TGTGCCAGTAGTAGTCCAGACGTTTGGGGACAGCCCCAGCATTTT
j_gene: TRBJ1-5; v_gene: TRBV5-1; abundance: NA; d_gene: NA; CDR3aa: CARMQRARRNQPQHF; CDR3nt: TGCGCCAGAATGCAGAGGGCTCGACGCAATCAGCCCCAGCATTTT
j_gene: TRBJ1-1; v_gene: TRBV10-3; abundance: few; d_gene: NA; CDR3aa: CAISDQGATGAFF; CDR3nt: TGTGCCATCAGTGACCAGGGTGCCACTGGAGCTTTCTTT
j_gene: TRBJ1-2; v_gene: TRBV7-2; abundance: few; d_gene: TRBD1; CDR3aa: CASSLAQRQGAGYTF; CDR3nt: TGTGCCAGCAGCTTAGCGCAAAGACAGGGTGCTGGCTACACCTTC
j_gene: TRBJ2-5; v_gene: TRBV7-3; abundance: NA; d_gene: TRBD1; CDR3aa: CASSLGQAETQYF; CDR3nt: TGTGCCAGCAGCCTTGGACAGGCCGAGACCCAGTACTTC
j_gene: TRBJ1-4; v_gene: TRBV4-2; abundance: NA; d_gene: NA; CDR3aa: CASSQDPGEKLFF; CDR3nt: TGTGCCAGCAGCCAAGATCCTGGGGAAAAACTGTTTTTT
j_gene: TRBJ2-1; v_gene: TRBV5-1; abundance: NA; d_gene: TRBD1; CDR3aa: CASSSRTGGEEQFF; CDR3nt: TGCGCCAGCAGCTCAAGGACAGGGGGCGAGGAGCAGTTCTTC
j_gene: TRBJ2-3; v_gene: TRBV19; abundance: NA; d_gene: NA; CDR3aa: CASSIEAKGSGDTQYF; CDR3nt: TGTGCCAGTAGTATAGAAGCTAAGGGGTCGGGCGATACGCAGTATTTT
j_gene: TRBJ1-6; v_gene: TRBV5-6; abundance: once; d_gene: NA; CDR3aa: CASSYGQSYNSPLHF; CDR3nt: TGTGCCAGCTCTTATGGACAGTCCTATAATTCACCCCTCCACTTT
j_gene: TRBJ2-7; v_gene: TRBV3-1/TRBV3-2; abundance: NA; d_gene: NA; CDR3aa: CASSQDGLYEQYF; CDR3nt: TGTGCCAGCAGCCAAGACGGACTTTACGAGCAGTACTTC
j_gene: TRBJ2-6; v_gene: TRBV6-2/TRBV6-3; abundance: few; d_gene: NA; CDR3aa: CASSLGRLTGANVLTF; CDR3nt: TGTGCCAGCAGTTTGGGACGGTTGACTGGGGCCAACGTCCTGACTTTC
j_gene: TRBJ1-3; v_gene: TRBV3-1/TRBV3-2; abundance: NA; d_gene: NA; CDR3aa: CASSQRGGSRTAGNTIYF; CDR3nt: TGTGCCAGCAGCCAAAGGGGAGGGAGCCGGACAGCGGGAAACACCATATATTTT
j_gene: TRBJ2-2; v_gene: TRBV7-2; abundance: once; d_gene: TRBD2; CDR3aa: CASSYPGTTTGELFF; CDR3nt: TGTGCCAGCAGCTACCCCGGGACTACGACCGGGGAGCTGTTTTTT
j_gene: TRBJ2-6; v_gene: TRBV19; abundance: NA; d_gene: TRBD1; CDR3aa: CASRPGQGVANVLTF; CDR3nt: TGTGCCAGTAGACCGGGACAGGGGGTGGCCAACGTCCTGACTTTC
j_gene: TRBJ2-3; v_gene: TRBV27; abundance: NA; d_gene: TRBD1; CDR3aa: CASSESQGARDTQYF; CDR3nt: TGTGCCAGCAGTGAATCCCAGGGGGCCAGAGATACGCAGTATTTT
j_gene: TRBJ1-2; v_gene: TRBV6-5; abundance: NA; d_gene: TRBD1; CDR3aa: CASSPGTANYGYTF; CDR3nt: TGTGCCAGCAGCCCCGGGACAGCAAACTATGGCTACACCTTC
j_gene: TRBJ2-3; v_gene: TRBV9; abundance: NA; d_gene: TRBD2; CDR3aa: CASTPPGLGSTDTQYF; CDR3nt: TGTGCCAGCACCCCCCCGGGACTAGGGAGCACAGATACGCAGTATTTT
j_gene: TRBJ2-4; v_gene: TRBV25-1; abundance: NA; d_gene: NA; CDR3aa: CASPKPQGSKNIQYF; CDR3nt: TGTGCCAGCCCTAAACCGCAGGGATCCAAAAACATTCAGTACTTC
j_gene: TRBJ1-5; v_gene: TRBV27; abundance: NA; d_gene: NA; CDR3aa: CASASRASNQPQHF; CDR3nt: TGTGCCAGCGCCAGCAGGGCTAGCAATCAGCCCCAGCATTTT
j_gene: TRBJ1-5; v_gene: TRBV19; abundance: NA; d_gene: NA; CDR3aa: CASSTQGGYSNQPQHF; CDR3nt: TGTGCCAGTAGTACACAGGGAGGGTATAGCAATCAGCCCCAGCATTTT
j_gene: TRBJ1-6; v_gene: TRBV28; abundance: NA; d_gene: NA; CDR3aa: CASRLRDTYNSPLHF; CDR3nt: TGTGCCAGCAGGTTAAGGGACACCTACAATTCACCCCTCCACTTT
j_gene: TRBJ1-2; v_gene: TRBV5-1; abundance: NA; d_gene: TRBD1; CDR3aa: CASSQSTDRGYGYTF; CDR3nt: TGCGCCAGCAGCCAATCTACTGACAGGGGCTATGGCTACACCTTC
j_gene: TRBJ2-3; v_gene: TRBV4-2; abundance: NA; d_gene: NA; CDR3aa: CASSPFTGAGADTQYF; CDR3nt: TGTGCCAGCAGCCCCTTTACGGGAGCAGGCGCAGATACGCAGTATTTT
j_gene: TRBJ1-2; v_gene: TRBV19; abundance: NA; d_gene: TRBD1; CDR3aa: CASSIRSRGRASYGYTF; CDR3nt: TGTGCCAGTAGTATTCGTTCCAGGGGGCGAGCGAGCTATGGCTACACCTTC
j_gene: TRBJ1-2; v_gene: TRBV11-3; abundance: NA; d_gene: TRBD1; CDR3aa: CASSLRGRISGYTF; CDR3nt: TGTGCCAGCAGCTTGAGGGGGCGGATTAGTGGCTACACCTTC
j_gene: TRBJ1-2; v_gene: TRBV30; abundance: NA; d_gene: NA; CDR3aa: CAWSVRRSGGYGYTF; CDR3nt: TGTGCCTGGAGCGTCCGACGGTCGGGTGGGTATGGCTACACCTTC
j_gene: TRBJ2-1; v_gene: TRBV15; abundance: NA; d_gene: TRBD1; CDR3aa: CATSRETGAYNEQFF; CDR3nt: TGTGCCACCAGCAGAGAGACAGGGGCGTACAATGAGCAGTTCTTC
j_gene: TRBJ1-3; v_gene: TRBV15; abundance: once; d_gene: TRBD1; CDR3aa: CATSGPGQGEKTGNTIYF; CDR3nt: TGTGCCACCAGCGGACCTGGACAGGGGGAGAAAACTGGAAACACCATATATTTT
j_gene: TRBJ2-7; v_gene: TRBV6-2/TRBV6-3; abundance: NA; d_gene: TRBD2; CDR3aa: CASSGRGGEYEQYF; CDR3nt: TGTGCCAGCAGTGGCCGGGGGGGTGAGTACGAGCAGTACTTC